This entry is about one T cell receptor (beta chain). Its antigen remains unknown. Patients picked for sequencing had shown CD8+CD57+ cell expansion detected by flow cytometry. This record belongs to a study of CD8+CD57+ T cells in acquired aplastic anemia. The overall study: Quantities of DNA derived from sorted CD4+ and CD8+ cells averaged roughly 3 ug. Overall study findings and caveats: Some 31 shared CD8+ CDR3s appeared highly expressed within patients' immunodominant clones.

For CDR3 and TCR beta VDJ profiling, genomic DNA was the template used. Via MiXCR, TCRdb re-called the reads, giving one row per CDR3 protein. The sample shows 160,000 or so distinct CDR3 sequences, 70% to 75% of them seen only once. Trimming removed 2 bases at V and 9 bases at J, with 16 bases between. From germline, CDR1 is SQVTM and CDR2 ANQGSEA. CDR3 length: 13 residues. Sequencing was done on a sample of sorted CD4+, CD8+, or CD8+CD57+ T cells (not recorded which) from PBMCs. The TCR sequence derives from a human donor with aplastic anemia. The chain has TRBV29-1 and TRBJ1-1; tentatively, D is TRBD1 (5 bases). The CDR3 reads CSVERQTPRQAFF. CDR3 sequence (DNA): TGCAGCGTTGAAAGACAGACGCCGAGGCAAGCTTTCTTT.